This TCR beta chain appears in the sequencing data of a study of blood T cells in healthy people across ages. The second PCR ran about 6 to 12 cycles with a sample-barcoded 5' primer and J-beta primers. TCRdb reprocessed the 5' RACE reads with MiXCR, giving one entry per CDR3 protein. This table has under 2,000,000 distinct CDR3 sequences, about 49% appearing once. This clonotype was counted once. Its target is not known. Germline V gene data show CDR1 as LGHDT and CDR2 as YNNKEL (reference sequence). This CDR3 is built from 14 residues. V was trimmed by 3 bases and J by 2 bases, leaving 11 bases between them. Those donating, healthy Caucasian individuals from Russia, were aged 6 to 90. Per-sample yields of isolated PBMCs were at least 6 million. Study conclusions and caveats: TCR beta diversity tracked closely with naive T cell percentage. Among long-lived donors, naive CD4+ cells were more numerous and diversity higher than in aged donors.

The sequence was collected from a woman aged 40 to 55 in good health. The source material was blood. The chain is built from TRBV3-1 and TRBJ2-7; D might be TRBD2 (5 bases). The DNA of the CDR3 is TGTGCCAGCAGCCAGCTGACTAAGACCTACGAGCAGTACTTC. Encoded protein: CASSQLTKTYEQYF.